The 29 T cell receptor beta chains listed next were all sequenced from one sample in a study of T cell changes during pregnancy in multiple sclerosis. Here immunoSEQ multiplex PCR was the method, and the copy in TCRdb shows in-frame clones only, minus some. The repertoire holds about 50,000 clones, with 90% to 95% as singletons. The starting material was CD4+ T cells from peripheral blood mononuclear cells, obtained before pregnancy. The source is a female donor with multiple sclerosis, enrolled in a pregnancy study.

The V call is TRBV30, the J call TRBJ1-6; unclear D gene. V lost 2 bases and J 0 bases, leaving 8 bases between the germline ends. The CDR3 is 15 amino acids. Per germline, CDR1 GTSNPN and CDR2 SVGIG (reference sequence). The chain's CDR3 is CAWSLTSSYNSPLHF. The CDR3 region has the DNA TGTGCCTGGAGTCTCACGAGCTCCTATAATTCACCCCTCCACTTT.

This sequence joins TRBV10-1 and TRBJ1-1; 7 bases agree with TRBD1. CDR3 length: 16 residues. The germline V gene has CDR1 WNHNN and CDR2 SYGVQD (reference sequence). The trim removed 0 bases at V and 4 bases at J, leaving 8 bases unmatched. CDR3 residues: CASSESTGRGSTEAFF. The CDR3 region has the DNA TGCGCCAGCAGTGAGTCGACTGGCAGGGGGAGCACTGAAGCTTTCTTT.

This chain connects TRBV30 to TRBJ2-2; D unresolved. This CDR3 spans 15 amino acids. With 2 bases removed from V and 6 bases from J, the gap between germline ends came to 16 bases. Germline assignment: CDR1 GTSNPN and CDR2 SVGIG (reference sequence). In DNA, the CDR3 is TGTGCCTGGAGTATTCAGCGAAGGCCGTCCGGGGAGCTGTTTTTT. Amino acid sequence: CAWSIQRRPSGELFF.

This chain connects TRBV19 to TRBJ2-7, with 13 nucleotides matching TRBD2. The J segment lost 4 bases and the V segment lost 5 bases, leaving 8 bases of the junction unmatched. The CDR3 length is 16 residues. CDR1 and CDR2 from the germline V gene are LNHDA and SQIVND (reference sequence). The CDR3 DNA is TGTGCCAGTAGTGCGGGACTAGCGGGAATACGGTACGAGCAGTACTTC. The encoded protein is CASSAGLAGIRYEQYF.

V gene TRBV7-7 combines with J gene TRBJ2-7; 7 bases are a match to TRBD1. The germline V gene encodes CDR1 SSHAT and CDR2 FNYEAQ (reference sequence). The CDR3 is 15 residues long. With V trimmed by 5 bases and J by 2 bases, 9 bases remained unmatched. The CDR3 is CASSPDRERPYEQYF. DNA for the CDR3: TGTGCCAGCAGCCCTGACAGGGAGAGACCCTACGAGCAGTACTTC.

This clone was counted only a few times. This rearrangement joins TRBV4-3 to TRBJ2-1; the D gene is possibly TRBD2 (5 bases). V shed 1 base and J shed 12 bases, with 13 bases lying between them. This CDR3 is 13 amino acids long. The V gene's germline CDR1 is LGHNA and CDR2 YSLEER. The CDR3 region has the DNA TGCGCCAGCAGCCAAGTCGGGGTCCTAGGGCAGTTCTTC. Encoded protein: CASSQVGVLGQFF.

The table lists this clone with a count of one. The CDR3 is CSANTRGPYNEQFF. The CDR3 DNA reads TGCAGCGCGAATACCAGGGGTCCCTACAATGAGCAGTTCTTC. The gene calls are TRBV29-1 and TRBJ2-1; tentatively, D is TRBD1 (6 bases). Deletions cut 7 bases from V and 2 bases from J, with 15 bases between. This CDR3 region has 14 residues. Germline V gene sequence: CDR1 SQVTM, CDR2 ANQGSEA.

This clone was counted once. The J gene is TRBJ1-1, the V gene TRBV2, with 7 bases identical to TRBD1. The CDR3 has 14 residues. Trimming took 7 bases from V and 7 from J; bases not matched to a gene: 12. CDR1 is SNHLY, CDR2 FYNNEI, per germline. CDR3 residues: CASKGADRGIEAFF. CDR3 DNA: TGTGCCAGCAAGGGGGCCGACCGAGGCATTGAAGCTTTCTTT. Filled out from reference TRBV2 and TRBJ1-1, the complete variable domain reads EPEVTQTPSHQVTQMGQEVILRCVPISNHLYFYWYRQILGQKVEFLVSFYNNEISEKSEIFDDQFSVERPDGSNFTLKIRSTKLEDSAMYFCASKGADRGIEAFFGQGTRLTVV.

This chain connects TRBV28 to TRBJ1-2; 10 bases align to TRBD1. Germline values: CDR1 MDHEN, CDR2 SYDVKM. CDR3 size: 14 residues. V was clipped by 5 bases and J by 2 bases; unmatched bases: 2. CDR3 DNA sequence: TGTGCCAGCAGTAAGACAGGGGGCAACTATGGCTACACCTTC. It yields the protein CASSKTGGNYGYTF.

The rearrangement links TRBV5-1 to TRBJ1-2; TRBD1 aligns across 7 bases. Germline CDR1 SGHRS, CDR2 YFSETQ. There are 15 residues in the CDR3. Trimming removed 7 bases from V and 8 bases from J; junction bases left unmatched: 17. The CDR3 loop reads CASALQGPGDRGYTF. The CDR3 DNA reads as TGCGCCAGCGCGTTACAGGGGCCCGGGGATAGGGGCTACACCTTC.

The rearrangement links TRBV7-9 to TRBJ2-3; 7 bases fit TRBD2. CDR3 length: 12 residues. Trimming at V came to 6 bases and at J to 8 bases, leaving 5 bases not matched to a gene. Germline V CDR1 and CDR2: SEHNR, FQNEAQ (reference sequence). CDR3 in DNA: TGTGCCAGCAGTCCCGGACTAGGTACGCAGTATTTT. It specifies CASSPGLGTQYF.

This chain links TRBV27 with TRBJ1-5; D is uncertain. Trimming removed 6 bases at V and 7 bases at J, with 13 bases between. CDR3 length: 13 amino acids. Germline V gene lookup returns CDR1 MNHEY and CDR2 SMNVEV (reference sequence). This CDR3 reads CASSPRQPQPQHF. In DNA form, the CDR3 reads TGTGCCAGCAGCCCACGACAACCCCAGCCCCAGCATTTT.

The chain combines TRBV7-9 with TRBJ2-3, with a tentative D call TRBD1 (5 bases). Germline assignment: CDR1 SEHNR and CDR2 FQNEAQ (reference sequence). This CDR3 is 14 amino acids long. V was clipped by 3 bases and J by 1 base, with 8 bases between them. The CDR3 DNA is TGTGCCAGCAGCTTCCTACAGGGCACAGATACGCAGTATTTT. Translation gives CASSFLQGTDTQYF.

V is TRBV2 and J is TRBJ2-3; TRBD2 matches 7 bases. Germline V gene sequence: CDR1 SNHLY, CDR2 FYNNEI. V lost 6 bases to trimming and J lost 0 bases; unmatched junction nucleotides: 9. The CDR3 spans 16 residues. CDR3 DNA: TGTGCCAGCAGGGGGTCTCGACTAGCCAGCACAGATACGCAGTATTTT. Translation: CASRGSRLASTDTQYF.

This clone was detected only a few times. This rearrangement joins TRBV7-2 to TRBJ2-7; TRBD1 aligns across 11 bases. The junction had 4 bases not matched to a gene; V was cut back by 5 bases and J by 1 base. CDR1 and CDR2 (germline): SGHTA, FQGNSA. The CDR3 covers 15 residues. CDR3 nucleotides: TGTGCCAGCAGCGGACAGGGGGCTGGGTCCTACGAGCAGTACTTC. Protein product: CASSGQGAGSYEQYF. Using reference TRBV7-2 and TRBJ2-7 for the parts outside the CDR3, the full variable domain is GAGVSQSPSNKVTEKGKDVELRCDPISGHTALYWYRQSLGQGLEFLIYFQGNSAPDKSGLPSDRFSAERTGGSVSTLTIQRTQQEDSAVYLCASSGQGAGSYEQYFGPGTRLTVT.

CDR3 sequence: CSVRGNEQYF. The CDR3 bases are TGCAGCGTTCGGGGGAACGAGCAGTACTTC. The chain combines TRBV29-1 with TRBJ2-7; D possibly corresponds to TRBD2 (6 bases). Trimming shortened V by 5 bases and J by 5 bases, and 7 bases separated the two germline ends. The CDR3 length is 10 residues. Germline values: CDR1 SQVTM, CDR2 ANQGSEA.

The chain has TRBV28 and TRBJ1-1; D is unresolved. The V gene lost 6 bases and the J gene lost 6 bases, with 26 bases spanning the gap. There are 17 residues in the CDR3. The germline gives CDR1 MDHEN, CDR2 SYDVKM. The CDR3 reads CASSPLLGAGRVAEAFF. CDR3 nucleotides: TGTGCCAGCAGCCCTTTATTGGGCGCTGGGCGAGTCGCTGAAGCTTTCTTT.

This clone was seen only once. The V gene is TRBV5-1, the J gene TRBJ1-1, with D unresolved. V dropped 4 bases and J dropped 3 bases, with 22 bases sitting between them. CDR1 and CDR2 (germline): SGHRS, YFSETQ. This CDR3 has 17 amino acids. DNA for the CDR3: TGCGCCAGCAGCCCCAAAGAAGGAGGGCGGCTGGACACTGAAGCTTTCTTT. As protein: CASSPKEGGRLDTEAFF.

This chain connects TRBV28 to TRBJ1-4; D unresolved. Trimming shortened V by 5 bases and J by 0 bases, and 10 bases separated the two germline ends. The CDR3 sequence is 15 residues long. The germline gives CDR1 MDHEN, CDR2 SYDVKM. The CDR3 DNA is TGTGCCAGCAGTCTCGCGGGCTCAACTAATGAAAAACTGTTTTTT. Residues: CASSLAGSTNEKLFF.

The chain has TRBV6-6 and TRBJ2-7; possible D gene TRBD1, 6 bases. With 6 bases removed from V and 9 bases from J, the gap between germline ends came to 18 bases. The CDR3 spans 13 residues. Germline V CDR1 and CDR2: MNHNY, SVGAGI (reference sequence). CDR3 residues: CASSHLQGPGQYF. CDR3 bases: TGTGCCAGCAGCCACCTACAGGGTCCCGGGCAGTACTTC.

This clone was counted once. The genes are TRBV27 and TRBJ2-6; 8 bases are shared with TRBD2. This CDR3 is 17 amino acids long. The V segment lost 1 base and the J segment 2 bases; nucleotides outside the gene matches: 4. The V gene's germline CDR1 is MNHEY and CDR2 SMNVEV (reference sequence). This CDR3 reads CASSLWAGGPGANVLTF. The CDR3 region has the DNA TGTGCCAGCAGTTTATGGGCGGGAGGACCTGGGGCCAACGTCCTGACTTTC.

The chain recombines TRBV6-6 with TRBJ1-4; 10 bases match TRBD1. The CDR3 length is 15 residues. The germline V gene has CDR1 MNHNY and CDR2 SVGAGI (reference sequence). Losses at the gene ends were 5 bases for V and 8 bases for J; bases not matched to a gene: 8. This CDR3 is CASSPAGQGKEKLFF. The CDR3 DNA reads as TGTGCCAGCAGTCCGGCGGGACAGGGGAAGGAAAAACTGTTTTTT.

The chain uses TRBV14 and TRBJ2-2; TRBD2 agrees at 8 bases. Germline V gene sequence: CDR1 SGHDN, CDR2 FVKESK. The CDR3 extends over 17 amino acids. V was pared by 4 bases and J by 0 bases, with 7 bases of the junction left unmatched. The CDR3 protein is CASSPSELAANTGELFF. The DNA for the CDR3 is TGTGCCAGCAGCCCCAGTGAACTAGCGGCGAACACCGGGGAGCTGTTTTTT. Together with reference TRBV14 and TRBJ2-2, the CDR3 gives the full variable domain: EAGVTQFPSHSVIEKGQTVTLRCDPISGHDNLYWYRRVMGKEIKFLLHFVKESKQDESGMPNNRFLAERTGGTYSTLKVQPAELEDSGVYFCASSPSELAANTGELFFGEGSRLTVL.

The rearrangement uses TRBV6-6 and TRBJ1-5; D call uncertain. The V end was cut by 0 bases, the J end by 4 bases, with 4 bases between. CDR3 length: 13 amino acids. The germline CDR1 and CDR2 sequences are MNHNY and SVGAGI (reference sequence). As DNA, the CDR3 is TGTGCCAGCAGTTACTCCCCTAATCAGCCCCAGCATTTT. Its translation is CASSYSPNQPQHF.

This clone was observed once. The chain couples TRBV27 to TRBJ2-3; 7 bases agree with TRBD1. V trimming: 3 bases; J trimming: 3 bases; junction bases outside the gene matches: 6. CDR1 and CDR2 (germline): MNHEY, SMNVEV (reference sequence). This CDR3 spans 15 amino acids. CDR3 sequence reads: CASSFGTEGTDTQYF. CDR3 DNA sequence: TGTGCCAGCAGTTTCGGGACAGAGGGGACAGATACGCAGTATTTT.

V gene TRBV19 combines with J gene TRBJ2-2; D may be TRBD2 (6 bases). Germline V gene lookup returns CDR1 LNHDA and CDR2 SQIVND (reference sequence). There are 16 residues in the CDR3. V was pared by 4 bases and J by 1 base, with 13 bases between. CDR3 region: CASSNPAGRNTGELFF. In nucleotides, the CDR3 is TGTGCCAGTAGTAACCCCGCCGGGAGGAACACCGGGGAGCTGTTTTTT. The complete variable domain, with remaining parts taken from reference TRBV19 and TRBJ2-2, reads DGGITQSPKYLFRKEGQNVTLSCEQNLNHDAMYWYRQDPGQGLRLIYYSQIVNDFQKGDIAEGYSVSREKKESFPLTVTSAQKNPTAFYLCASSNPAGRNTGELFFGEGSRLTVL.

V and J are TRBV28 and TRBJ1-2; the match to TRBD1 covers 8 bases. The CDR3 runs 17 residues. The V gene's germline CDR1 is MDHEN and CDR2 SYDVKM. With 5 bases clipped from V and 3 bases from J, the junction kept 14 bases outside the gene matches. The CDR3 bases are TGTGCCAGCAGTCAGCGACAGGGGCAGTCGCGCTACTATGGCTACACCTTC. As protein: CASSQRQGQSRYYGYTF.

The chain is built from TRBV7-6 and TRBJ2-6, with D tentatively TRBD1 (6 bases). This CDR3 is 16 amino acids long. Germline assignment: CDR1 SGHVS and CDR2 FNYEAQ. Trimming left V 2 bases short and J 2 bases short, with 10 bases between. Here the CDR3 reads CASSLKAGAGANVLTF. In DNA form, the CDR3 reads TGTGCCAGCAGCTTAAAGGCAGGGGCTGGGGCCAACGTCCTGACTTTC.

The V and J genes are TRBV7-9 and TRBJ2-5; 13 positions agree with TRBD2. This CDR3 has 16 residues. Trimming removed 4 bases from V and 4 bases from J; junction bases left unmatched: 6. Germline V gene lookup returns CDR1 SEHNR and CDR2 FQNEAQ (reference sequence). This CDR3 reads CASSSGLAGAAETQYF. CDR3 DNA: TGTGCCAGCAGCTCCGGACTAGCGGGAGCTGCAGAGACCCAGTACTTC.